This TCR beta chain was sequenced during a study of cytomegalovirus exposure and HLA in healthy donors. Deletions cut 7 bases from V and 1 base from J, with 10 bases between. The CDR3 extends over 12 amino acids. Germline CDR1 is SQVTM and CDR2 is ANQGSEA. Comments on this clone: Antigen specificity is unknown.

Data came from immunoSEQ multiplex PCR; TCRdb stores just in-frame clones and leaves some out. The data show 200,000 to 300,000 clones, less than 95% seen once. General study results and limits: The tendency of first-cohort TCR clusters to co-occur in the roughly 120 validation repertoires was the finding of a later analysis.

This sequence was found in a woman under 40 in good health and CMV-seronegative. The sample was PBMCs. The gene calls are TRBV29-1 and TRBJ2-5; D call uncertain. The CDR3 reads CSAFLAQETQYF. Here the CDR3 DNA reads TGCAGCGCGTTCTTAGCCCAAGAGACCCAGTACTTC.